This T cell receptor beta chain is drawn from a study of beta chain features in type 1 diabetes. Study-wide findings and caveats: Reduced insertions and increased deletions marked VDJ junctions in type 1 diabetes patients. Whether TCRB rearrangement is influenced by HLA type went unresolved here. A closer apparent resemblance between naive, central memory and Treg TCRB repertoires was seen in patients than in healthy donors. Significant though moderate, a shortening of TCRB CDR3s appeared in all four CD4+ subsets of Type 1 diabetes patients.

In its sample, this clone was seen many times. The antigen is undetermined. As every portion of the isolated RNA was reverse transcribed, the sequencing read expressed TCRB transcripts. Assay: immunoSEQ multiplex PCR; the TCRdb copy retains only in-frame clones and omits some. Of more than 150,000 clones listed, approximately 10% are singletons. CD4+ naive, central memory, regulatory and stem cell-like memory cells were sorted via CD45RO/CCR7/CD25/CD127/CD95/CD27. The TCR originated in a woman aged 25-40 years with type 1 diabetes. The sample comprised central memory CD4+ T cells from blood.

CDR3: CASSPWVSGKNTF. CDR3 DNA sequence: TGTGCCAGCAGTCCATGGGTCTCAGGGAAGAATACCTTC. The chain combines TRBV7-9 with TRBJ1-2, with D possibly matching TRBD1 (5 bases). CDR1 and CDR2 from the germline V gene are SEHNR and FQNEAQ (reference sequence). Trimming pared 6 bases from V and 14 bases from J, leaving 22 bases between. The CDR3 has 13 amino acids.